This T cell receptor (beta chain) was obtained from a study of cytomegalovirus exposure and HLA in healthy donors. Study in general: The same platform was used for the 100 to 150 validation repertoires as for the roughly 670 first-cohort repertoires, as reported in a later analysis.

This clone was counted a few times. The repertoire was sequenced with immunoSEQ multiplex PCR; TCRdb's copy has only in-frame clones and lacks some. Of fewer than 65,000 clones detected, 89% appear once; the ten largest clones hold over 12%. Material: PBMCs. This TCR derives from a woman younger than 30 in good health and CMV-seronegative.

The CDR3 DNA is TGTGCCAGCAACCAGGGGTCCGGGGAGCTGTTTTTT. Its translation: CASNQGSGELFF. The V gene is TRBV5-6, the J gene TRBJ2-2, with D perhaps TRBD1 (6 bases). Germline values: CDR1 SGHDT, CDR2 YYEEEE. With 6 bases removed from V and 6 bases from J, the gap between germline ends came to 9 bases. CDR3 length: 12 residues.